A selection of T cell receptor beta chains follows, all from one sample in a study of cytomegalovirus exposure and HLA in healthy donors. Clones were read by immunoSEQ multiplex PCR, and TCRdb kept only the in-frame ones, dropping some. The sample includes 95,000 to 150,000 clones, around 76% seen only once; the top ten take roughly 30%. The source material was PBMCs. The receptors originated from a man in his sixties in good health and CMV-seropositive. Both conserved end residues are part of each CDR3. A D gene is named only where the DNA matches it firmly. A clone size is listed for some rows: how often the clone was seen (once, few, many), or a class if it is expanded.

j_gene: TRBJ2-7
abundance: .
v_gene: TRBV6-5
d_gene: TRBD1
CDR3nt: TGTGCCAGCAGTCTAAGGACAGGACCATACGAGCAGTACTTC
CDR3aa: CASSLRTGPYEQYF

j_gene: TRBJ2-7
abundance: .
v_gene: TRBV4-1
d_gene: .
CDR3nt: TGCGCCAGCAGCCAAGATACACGGGGCTACGAGCAGTACTTC
CDR3aa: CASSQDTRGYEQYF

j_gene: TRBJ1-4
abundance: .
v_gene: TRBV13
d_gene: TRBD1
CDR3nt: TGTGCCAGCAGGCTAACAGGGGTAGACGAAAAACTGTTTTTT
CDR3aa: CASRLTGVDEKLFF

j_gene: TRBJ2-3
abundance: .
v_gene: TRBV9
d_gene: TRBD1
CDR3nt: TGTGCCAGCAGCCTCAACCGGGACAGGGTTACAGATACGCAGTATTTT
CDR3aa: CASSLNRDRVTDTQYF

j_gene: TRBJ1-5
abundance: .
v_gene: TRBV28
d_gene: TRBD1
CDR3nt: TGTGCCAGCAGGGGAACCTGGCTGACAGGGAGGAATCAGCCCCAGCATTTT
CDR3aa: CASRGTWLTGRNQPQHF

j_gene: TRBJ2-2
abundance: few
v_gene: TRBV4-1
d_gene: .
CDR3nt: TGCGCCAGCAGCCAACCTAGCGCGAACACCGGGGAGCTGTTTTTT
CDR3aa: CASSQPSANTGELFF

j_gene: TRBJ2-1
abundance: few
v_gene: TRBV27
d_gene: .
CDR3nt: TGTGCCAGCAGTCGTCGGGGTGAGTACAATGAGCAGTTCTTC
CDR3aa: CASSRRGEYNEQFF

j_gene: TRBJ2-2
abundance: .
v_gene: TRBV5-4
d_gene: TRBD1
CDR3nt: TGTGCCAGCAGCTTGGGGACAGGCACCAGGGAGCTGTTTTTT
CDR3aa: CASSLGTGTRELFF

j_gene: TRBJ1-3
abundance: .
v_gene: TRBV12-2
d_gene: .
CDR3nt: TGTGCAAGCGAACCTGGAAGGGGGAACACCATATATTTT
CDR3aa: CASEPGRGNTIYF

j_gene: TRBJ2-7
abundance: .
v_gene: TRBV18
d_gene: TRBD2
CDR3nt: TGTGCCAGCTCACCAGAACCAGCGGGAGTAGGTGAGCAGTACTTC
CDR3aa: CASSPEPAGVGEQYF

j_gene: TRBJ1-4
abundance: .
v_gene: TRBV7-3
d_gene: .
CDR3nt: TGTGCCAGCAGCTTTGGGGTCCGGGGTAATGAAAAACTGTTTTTT
CDR3aa: CASSFGVRGNEKLFF

j_gene: TRBJ2-1
abundance: .
v_gene: TRBV11-2
d_gene: TRBD1
CDR3nt: TGTGCCAGCAGCCCCCGGGACAGGGGCTCCTACAATGAGCAGTTCTTC
CDR3aa: CASSPRDRGSYNEQFF

j_gene: TRBJ1-1
abundance: .
v_gene: TRBV7-9
d_gene: .
CDR3nt: TGTGCCAGCAGCTCCCTGGGGGGGCGTGACACTGAAGCTTTCTTT
CDR3aa: CASSSLGGRDTEAFF

j_gene: TRBJ2-3
abundance: .
v_gene: TRBV28
d_gene: .
CDR3nt: TGTGCCAGCAGTCCGGGGGGACAGGAAGATACGCAGTATTTT
CDR3aa: CASSPGGQEDTQYF

j_gene: TRBJ1-2
abundance: .
v_gene: TRBV6-1
d_gene: .
CDR3nt: TGTGCCAGCAGTCCCAGGGAGGGAGTTAATGGCTACACCTTC
CDR3aa: CASSPREGVNGYTF

j_gene: TRBJ2-7
abundance: .
v_gene: TRBV7-8
d_gene: TRBD2
CDR3nt: TGTGCCAGCAGCTTTAGCGGGAGATTGTACGAGCAGTACTTC
CDR3aa: CASSFSGRLYEQYF

j_gene: TRBJ2-1
abundance: .
v_gene: TRBV19
d_gene: TRBD1
CDR3nt: TGTGCCACCGACCGGACAGGGCCGGGCTACAATGAGCAGTTCTTC
CDR3aa: CATDRTGPGYNEQFF

j_gene: TRBJ2-1
abundance: .
v_gene: TRBV10-1
d_gene: .
CDR3nt: TGCGCCCAGGGGGGCTCATCCTACAATGAGCAGTTCTTC
CDR3aa: CAQGGSSYNEQFF

j_gene: TRBJ1-2
abundance: .
v_gene: TRBV4-2
d_gene: TRBD1
CDR3nt: TGTGCCAGCAGCCAAGACCGCGGGCAGGGGGCGAACTATGGCTACACCTTC
CDR3aa: CASSQDRGQGANYGYTF

j_gene: TRBJ1-1
abundance: .
v_gene: TRBV28
d_gene: .
CDR3nt: TGTGCCAGCAGTTATGGGGGGGCCTACACTGAAGCTTTCTTT
CDR3aa: CASSYGGAYTEAFF

j_gene: TRBJ2-5
abundance: .
v_gene: TRBV20-1
d_gene: .
CDR3nt: TGCAGTGCTAGATCACCCGGGGCCCAGTACTTC
CDR3aa: CSARSPGAQYF

j_gene: TRBJ2-3
abundance: .
v_gene: TRBV11-3
d_gene: .
CDR3nt: TGTGCCAGCAGCCCTCGGGGGAAGGCAGATACGCAGTATTTT
CDR3aa: CASSPRGKADTQYF

j_gene: TRBJ1-1
abundance: .
v_gene: TRBV7-3
d_gene: .
CDR3nt: TGTGCCAGCAGCTTACTCCCAGTCATGAACACTGAAGCTTTCTTT
CDR3aa: CASSLLPVMNTEAFF

j_gene: TRBJ1-2
abundance: .
v_gene: TRBV5-1
d_gene: TRBD1
CDR3nt: TGCGCCAGCAGCACCGGGACAGGGTATGGCTACACCTTC
CDR3aa: CASSTGTGYGYTF

j_gene: TRBJ1-1
abundance: .
v_gene: TRBV18
d_gene: TRBD1
CDR3nt: TGTGCCAGCTCAGGGACAGGGAACGAAGCTTTCTTT
CDR3aa: CASSGTGNEAFF

j_gene: TRBJ2-5
abundance: .
v_gene: TRBV5-4
d_gene: TRBD1
CDR3nt: TGTGCCAGCAGCTTGGAAACTGGACAGGGGCAAGAGACCCAGTACTTC
CDR3aa: CASSLETGQGQETQYF

j_gene: TRBJ1-1
abundance: few
v_gene: TRBV11-3
d_gene: .
CDR3nt: TGTGCCAGCAGCTTAGGAAATCAGGGGAACACTGAAGCTTTCTTT
CDR3aa: CASSLGNQGNTEAFF

j_gene: TRBJ2-7
abundance: .
v_gene: TRBV27
d_gene: .
CDR3nt: TGTGCCAGCAGTTTTCGACTGCGGGACGAGCAGTACTTC
CDR3aa: CASSFRLRDEQYF

j_gene: TRBJ2-5
abundance: .
v_gene: TRBV5-6
d_gene: .
CDR3nt: TGTGCCAGCAGCTTGGCTGGGCTGGGGGCCCAAGAGACCCAGTACTTC
CDR3aa: CASSLAGLGAQETQYF

j_gene: TRBJ2-1
abundance: .
v_gene: TRBV7-9
d_gene: TRBD1
CDR3nt: TGTGCCAGCAGCTTAAGGGACAGGGAGCCAGGGCGTGAGCAGTTCTTC
CDR3aa: CASSLRDREPGREQFF

j_gene: TRBJ1-1
abundance: .
v_gene: TRBV10-3
d_gene: .
CDR3nt: TGTGCCATCAGTGACGACCGGGGGTCGCCGAACACTGAAGCTTTCTTT
CDR3aa: CAISDDRGSPNTEAFF

j_gene: TRBJ1-1
abundance: once
v_gene: TRBV5-1
d_gene: .
CDR3nt: TGCGCCAGCAGCTTTTTAGGGGCGGGGAGGAACACTGAAGCTTTCTTT
CDR3aa: CASSFLGAGRNTEAFF

j_gene: TRBJ2-7
abundance: .
v_gene: TRBV28
d_gene: .
CDR3nt: TGTGCCAGCAGTTTCGGAGGTCGTTCCGAGCAGTACTTC
CDR3aa: CASSFGGRSEQYF

j_gene: TRBJ2-1
abundance: few
v_gene: TRBV2
d_gene: .
CDR3nt: TGTGCCAGCAGTTTGGCTAGTGAGCAGTTCTTC
CDR3aa: CASSLASEQFF

j_gene: TRBJ2-3
abundance: .
v_gene: TRBV18
d_gene: TRBD2
CDR3nt: TGTGCCAGCTCACCTTATAGCGGGCGGGTGGATACGCAGTATTTT
CDR3aa: CASSPYSGRVDTQYF

j_gene: TRBJ2-5
abundance: .
v_gene: TRBV10-3
d_gene: TRBD1
CDR3nt: TGTGCCATCAGTGAGTCGACAGGGGAAGAGACCCAGTACTTC
CDR3aa: CAISESTGEETQYF

j_gene: TRBJ2-3
abundance: .
v_gene: TRBV10-2
d_gene: TRBD1
CDR3nt: TGCGCCAGCAGTGGACCACAGGGGACAGATACGCAGTATTTT
CDR3aa: CASSGPQGTDTQYF

j_gene: TRBJ2-7
abundance: .
v_gene: TRBV4-1
d_gene: TRBD2
CDR3nt: TGCGCCAGCAGCCGAGGGGGGGCGGGAGGAACCTACGAGCAGTACTTC
CDR3aa: CASSRGGAGGTYEQYF

j_gene: TRBJ2-7
abundance: .
v_gene: TRBV5-1
d_gene: .
CDR3nt: TGCGCCAGCAGCCAGGGTCTCTACGAGCAGTACTTC
CDR3aa: CASSQGLYEQYF

j_gene: TRBJ1-1
abundance: .
v_gene: TRBV14
d_gene: .
CDR3nt: TGTGCCAGCAGCCAACTATCCGCGGGCGCAGCTTTCTTT
CDR3aa: CASSQLSAGAAFF

j_gene: TRBJ1-2
abundance: .
v_gene: TRBV5-4
d_gene: TRBD1
CDR3nt: TGTGCCAGCAGCTTGGCCGCAGGGGGCACTAACTATGGCTACACCTTC
CDR3aa: CASSLAAGGTNYGYTF

j_gene: TRBJ1-5
abundance: .
v_gene: TRBV15
d_gene: .
CDR3nt: TGTGCCACCAGCAGCGGTTTGGGGGCTAGCAATCAGCCCCAGCATTTT
CDR3aa: CATSSGLGASNQPQHF

j_gene: TRBJ2-3
abundance: .
v_gene: TRBV29-1
d_gene: .
CDR3nt: TGCAGCGGATCTAGCGAAGATACGCAGTATTTT
CDR3aa: CSGSSEDTQYF